The T cell receptor beta chain under discussion was sequenced for a study of T-cell reconstitution after alpha-beta-depleted transplantation in children. Study-wide findings and caveats: T-cell numbers and diversity, one year after transplant, stemmed largely from T cells that were newly produced. Two months or so post-transplant, alpha-beta T cells reportedly derived from several hundred expanded graft clones. Several patients had high TCRbeta diversity at day 60; it came from surviving recipient T cells and thymic progenitors.

Construction of the TCRbeta library involved unique molecular identifiers. TCRdb fed the PCR reads into MiXCR, producing one record per CDR3 protein. The sample lists about 98,000 distinct CDR3 sequences, less than 25% seen once, with about 21% in the top ten. The V and J ends lost 5 bases and 9 bases, in that order; junction bases with no gene match: 8. The CDR3 totals 13 residues. Germline CDR1 and CDR2: DFQATT and SNEGSKA (reference sequence). This clonotype was found many times. What it binds is not known. The starting material was PBMCs, obtained before TCRalphabeta/CD19-depleted stem cell transplant. The chain has TRBV20-1 and TRBJ2-5; 11 bases fit TRBD2. This receptor was identified in a boy younger than 10 with acute lymphoblastic leukemia, due to receive a stem cell transplant. CDR3 in amino acids: CSALGLAELAQYF. The CDR3 DNA follows: TGCAGTGCTCTGGGACTAGCGGAGTTGGCCCAGTACTTC.